This TCR beta chain was profiled in a study of control samples from healthy donors and cancer patients. Repertoires were generated with immunoSEQ multiplex PCR, while TCRdb's copy carries only in-frame clones and drops some. The profile shows roughly 370,000 clones, about 93% of them singletons. Trimming took 5 bases from V and 3 from J; bases not matched to a gene: 6. This CDR3 has 15 amino acids. Germline CDR1 reads SGHAT; CDR2 reads FQNNGV. Source material: PBMCs. This receptor was identified in a man aged 35 to 55 with head and neck cancer. This chain connects TRBV11-2 to TRBJ2-1; TRBD2 agrees at 8 bases. The DNA for the CDR3 is TGTGCCAGCAGCCCTAGCGGGTTAATCTACAATGAGCAGTTCTTC. Translated: CASSPSGLIYNEQFF. Together with reference TRBV11-2 and TRBJ2-1, the CDR3 gives the full variable domain: EAGVAQSPRYKIIEKRQSVAFWCNPISGHATLYWYQQILGQGPKLLIQFQNNGVVDDSQLPKDRFSAERLKGVDSTLKIQPAKLEDSAVYLCASSPSGLIYNEQFFGPGTRLTVL.